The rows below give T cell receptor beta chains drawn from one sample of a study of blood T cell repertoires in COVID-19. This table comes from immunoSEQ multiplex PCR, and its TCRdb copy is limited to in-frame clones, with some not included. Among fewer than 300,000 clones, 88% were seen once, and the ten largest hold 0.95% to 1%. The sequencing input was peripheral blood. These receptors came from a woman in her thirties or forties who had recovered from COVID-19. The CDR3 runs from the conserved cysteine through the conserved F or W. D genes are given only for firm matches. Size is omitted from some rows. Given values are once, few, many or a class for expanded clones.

CASSPGQGRRNSPLHF	TGTGCCAGCAGCCCGGGACAGGGGCGTAGGAATTCACCCCTCCACTTT	TRBV7-9	TRBD1	TRBJ1-6	.
CASSLGLARETQYF	TGTGCCAGCAGCTTGGGACTAGCGAGGGAGACCCAGTACTTC	TRBV5-4	TRBD2	TRBJ2-5	few
CASSPGTGGEAFF	TGTGCCAGCAGCCCGGGGACAGGGGGTGAAGCTTTCTTT	TRBV13	TRBD1	TRBJ1-1	once
CASSSQGHRVWGQPQHF	TGTGCCAGTTCCTCCCAGGGACACCGAGTTTGGGGGCAGCCCCAGCATTTT	TRBV19	.	TRBJ1-5	.
CASRSGNTIYF	TGTGCCAGCCGGTCTGGAAACACCATATATTTT	TRBV6-5	.	TRBJ1-3	once
CASSPGTDGDEQFF	TGTGCCAGCTCACCAGGGACAGACGGGGATGAGCAGTTCTTC	TRBV18	TRBD1	TRBJ2-1	.
CATSDPNQLGGAEQFF	TGTGCCACCAGTGACCCGAACCAACTTGGGGGGGCGGAGCAGTTCTTC	TRBV24-1	.	TRBJ2-1	.
CASSATGGGQPQHF	TGTGCCAGCAGTGCGACAGGGGGAGGACAGCCCCAGCATTTT	TRBV27	TRBD1	TRBJ1-5	.
CASSQDVGGPGTEAFF	TGTGCCAGCAGCCAGGACGTGGGGGGGCCGGGCACTGAAGCTTTCTTT	TRBV6-2/TRBV6-3	.	TRBJ1-1	.
CASSSEPGHPYGYTF	TGTGCCAGTAGTAGCGAACCGGGACACCCCTATGGCTACACCTTC	TRBV19	.	TRBJ1-2	.
CASSQGGAGGPYEQYF	TGCGCCAGCAGCCAAGGGGGGGCGGGAGGCCCCTACGAGCAGTACTTC	TRBV4-3	TRBD2	TRBJ2-7	.
CASSERTGGAGGKLFF	TGCGCCAGCAGCGAACGCACAGGGGGCGCGGGGGGAAAACTGTTTTTT	TRBV5-1	TRBD1	TRBJ1-4	.
CAWSVLGGKGNEQFF	TGTGCCTGGAGTGTACTAGGGGGCAAGGGAAATGAGCAGTTCTTC	TRBV30	TRBD1	TRBJ2-1	.
CASGLSSGSSEAFF	TGTGCTAGTGGTTTGTCATCCGGTTCGAGTGAAGCTTTCTTT	TRBV12-5	.	TRBJ1-1	.
CASSLSGETGELFF	TGCGCCAGCAGCTTGTCGGGGGAAACCGGGGAGCTGTTTTTT	TRBV5-1	.	TRBJ2-2	once
CASSPEGTWPEKLFF	TGTGCCAGCAGCCCTGAGGGTACCTGGCCCGAAAAACTGTTTTTT	TRBV11-2	.	TRBJ1-4	.
CASSLSATGRQYF	TGTGCCAGCAGCTTATCGGCGACTGGGAGGCAGTACTTC	TRBV11-3	.	TRBJ2-7	.
CASSSMGEAGEAFF	TGTGCCAGCAGCTCGATGGGGGAAGCGGGGGAAGCTTTCTTT	TRBV5-8	.	TRBJ1-1	once
CASSQDLLNTEAFF	TGTGCCAGCAGCCAAGATCTCCTGAACACTGAAGCTTTCTTT	TRBV14	.	TRBJ1-1	.
CASSRGTDYEQYF	TGTGCCAGCTCACGGGGGACAGACTACGAGCAGTACTTC	TRBV18	TRBD1	TRBJ2-7	.
CASSPDPPPAGSEQFF	TGCGCCAGCAGCCCCGACCCGCCCCCAGCCGGGAGTGAGCAGTTCTTC	TRBV5-1	.	TRBJ2-1	.
CSVSGRGSYNEQFF	TGCAGCGTTAGCGGGAGGGGGTCCTACAATGAGCAGTTCTTC	TRBV29-1	TRBD2	TRBJ2-1	.
CATSKNTEAFF	TGTGCCACCTCCAAGAACACTGAAGCTTTCTTT	TRBV15	.	TRBJ1-1	.
CASSGLGREEAFF	TGCGCCAGCAGTGGTTTGGGTCGGGAAGAAGCTTTCTTT	TRBV10-1	.	TRBJ1-1	.
CASSQARFSGGNEQFF	TGCGCCAGCAGCCAAGCGCGGTTTAGCGGGGGGAATGAGCAGTTCTTC	TRBV4-3	TRBD2	TRBJ2-1	few
CASSQEGGLNEQFF	TGCGCCAGCAGCCAAGAAGGAGGTCTCAATGAGCAGTTCTTC	TRBV4-3	.	TRBJ2-1	.
CASSLVSGGAWQETQYF	TGTGCCAGCAGCTTAGTGTCGGGGGGCGCCTGGCAAGAGACCCAGTACTTC	TRBV11-2	.	TRBJ2-5	.
CASSPLAGPNEQFF	TGTGCCAGCAGCCCCCTAGCGGGGCCTAATGAGCAGTTCTTC	TRBV9	TRBD2	TRBJ2-1	.
CASSATSGQGNEQFF	TGTGCCAGCAGCGCGACCTCAGGACAGGGGAATGAGCAGTTCTTC	TRBV11-2	TRBD1	TRBJ2-1	.
CASSLGQQGDYEQYF	TGTGCCAGCAGCTTAGGCCAACAGGGGGACTACGAGCAGTACTTC	TRBV7-9	TRBD1	TRBJ2-7	.
CASSLVGGGAYEQYF	TGCGCCAGCAGCTTGGTTGGGGGAGGGGCCTACGAGCAGTACTTC	TRBV5-1	TRBD2	TRBJ2-7	.